A single sample is the source of the 14 T cell receptor beta chains below, sequenced in a study of blood T cells in healthy people across ages. Through a sample-barcoded 5' primer and a J-beta primer mix, a second PCR was run for roughly 6 to 12 cycles. TCRdb re-called the 5' RACE reads through MiXCR, storing one row per CDR3 protein. The profile shows 550,000 to 800,000 distinct CDR3 sequences, about 21% of them singletons. Specimen: blood. Every receptor here comes from a man in his sixties or seventies in good health.

The table lists this clonotype with a few counts. The conserved final phenylalanine or tryptophan is absent from the CDR3, which likely points to a read error. This chain joins TRBV5-6 and TRBJ2-4; perhaps TRBD1 as D (6 bases). V was pared by 0 bases and J by 10 bases, with 11 bases between. Per germline, CDR1 SGHDT and CDR2 YYEEEE. This CDR3 spans 13 amino acids. In DNA form, the CDR3 reads TGTGCCAGCAGCTTGGCCAAGAGGGGGATTCAGTACTCC. It is translated as CASSLAKRGIQYS.

The chain recombines TRBV6-5 with TRBJ1-3, with unresolved D. The length of the CDR3 is 16 residues. From germline, CDR1 is MNHEY and CDR2 SVGAGI. V lost 3 bases to trimming and J lost 0 bases, with 12 bases between them. The CDR3 spells CASSYSLVPSGNTIYF. The CDR3 DNA is TGTGCCAGCAGTTATTCACTGGTCCCCTCTGGAAACACCATATATTTT.

This clonotype was found a few times. This chain connects TRBV25-1 to TRBJ1-6, with TRBD1 matching 9 bases. Germline CDR1 is MGHDK and CDR2 is SYGVNS. V trimming: 4 bases; J trimming: 7 bases; junction bases outside the gene matches: 5. The CDR3 has 15 residues. The DNA for the CDR3 is TGTGCCAGCAGTGCCAACAGGGGGCAGAATTCACCCCTCCACTTT. Translating gives CASSANRGQNSPLHF.

This sequence joins TRBV7-9 and TRBJ2-7, with TRBD1 identical over 8 bases. TRBJ2-5 matches the DNA end more closely, so the J call is doubtful. Germline CDR1 and CDR2: SEHNR and FQNEAQ (reference sequence). The CDR3 contains 14 residues. The CDR3: CASSLTRQGETQYF. CDR3 coding DNA: TGTGCCAGCAGCTTAACCCGACAGGGGGAGACCCAGTACTTC.

There are many counts of this clonotype. The V gene is TRBV7-9, the J gene TRBJ2-4; D ambiguous. Trimming took 3 bases from V and 6 from J, leaving 9 bases between them. Per the germline V gene, CDR1 is SEHNR and CDR2 is FQNEAQ (reference sequence). The CDR3 sequence is 13 residues long. CDR3 sequence reads: CASSFSSTNIQYF. The CDR3 DNA reads TGTGCCAGCAGCTTCTCAAGCACAAACATTCAGTACTTC.

This clonotype was recorded a few times. This sequence joins TRBV9 and TRBJ1-4; TRBD1 agrees at 9 bases. With 3 bases clipped from V and 10 bases from J, the junction kept 7 bases outside the gene matches. The CDR3 contains 14 residues. Per germline, CDR1 SGDLS and CDR2 YYNGEE. This chain's CDR3 is CASSGDRGDRKLFF. The DNA of the CDR3 is TGTGCCAGCAGCGGCGACAGGGGGGACCGAAAACTGTTTTTT.

This clonotype was picked up one time. This chain uses TRBV10-2 with TRBJ2-7, with D unclear. Germline values: CDR1 WSHSY, CDR2 SAAADI. The CDR3 has 15 amino acids. Trimming removed 4 bases at V and 0 bases at J, with 13 bases between. The CDR3 loop reads CASSVWGTISYEQYF. Here the CDR3 DNA reads TGCGCCAGCAGTGTGTGGGGTACTATCTCCTACGAGCAGTACTTC.

The V call is TRBV18, the J call TRBJ2-3; D gene ambiguous. This CDR3 comprises 13 residues. Trimming removed 0 bases at V and 5 bases at J, with 6 bases between. Germline CDR1 reads KGHSH; CDR2 reads LQKENI. CDR3 sequence reads: CASSPPLVDTQYF. In DNA, the CDR3 is TGTGCCAGCTCACCACCGTTGGTAGATACGCAGTATTTT. Full variable domain (rest looked up from reference TRBV18 and TRBJ2-3): NAGVMQNPRHLVRRRGQEARLRCSPMKGHSHVYWYRQLPEEGLKFMVYLQKENIIDESGMPKERFSAEFPKEGPSILRIQQVVRGDSAAYFCASSPPLVDTQYFGPGTRLTVL.

There are many counts of this clonotype. The CDR3 DNA is TGCGCCAGCAGCGTCAATACTAGGGATACGCAGTATTTT. It encodes CASSVNTRDTQYF. V is TRBV10-2 and J is TRBJ2-3; possibly TRBD2 for D (5 bases). Germline CDR1 and CDR2: WSHSY and SAAADI. V was pared by 6 bases and J by 6 bases, with 13 bases between. CDR3 size: 13 residues.

At least ten counts were recorded for this clonotype. This chain's CDR3 is CASSLNSGTMYF. Written as DNA, the CDR3 is TGTGCCAGCAGCTTAAATTCGGGGACTATGTACTTC. The rearrangement uses TRBV7-8 and TRBJ2-7; 7 bases fit TRBD2. The CDR3 loop spans 12 amino acids. V shed 2 bases, J shed 12 bases, and the junction held 7 bases outside the gene matches. From germline, CDR1 is SGHVS and CDR2 FQNEAQ.

This clonotype was seen a single time. The rearrangement links TRBV6-1 to TRBJ1-2; 7 nucleotides line up with TRBD1. V lost 10 bases, J lost 0 bases, and 8 bases stayed unmatched. The CDR3 has 14 residues. Germline CDR1 and CDR2: MNHNS and SASEGT. This CDR3 is CAISGDSANYGYTF. Here the CDR3 DNA reads TGTGCCATCTCAGGGGACAGCGCTAACTATGGCTACACCTTC.

This chain uses TRBV7-9 with TRBJ2-7, with D possibly TRBD1 on 5 matching bases. From germline, CDR1 is SEHNR and CDR2 FQNEAQ (reference sequence). This CDR3 spans 12 amino acids. Trimming removed 1 base at V and 12 bases at J, with 13 bases between. This chain's CDR3 is CASSLEAGIMYF. The CDR3, as DNA: TGTGCCAGCAGCTTAGAAGCAGGGATCATGTACTTC.

The V gene is TRBV5-1, the J gene TRBJ2-6; TRBD1 aligns across 8 bases. The CDR3 consists of 18 residues. Trimming removed 3 bases from V and 2 bases from J; junction bases left unmatched: 10. The V gene's germline CDR1 is SGHRS and CDR2 YFSETQ. The CDR3 reads CASSSTGESLPGANVLTF. The DNA for the CDR3 is TGCGCCAGCAGCTCGACAGGGGAATCACTTCCTGGGGCCAACGTCCTGACTTTC.

This clonotype was seen a few times. The chain uses TRBV6-6 and TRBJ2-5; 8 nucleotides line up with TRBD2. The DNA end is more similar to TRBJ2-7, so the J call may be wrong. The CDR3 totals 14 residues. The germline V gene has CDR1 MNHNY and CDR2 SVGAGI (reference sequence). The CDR3 DNA reads TGTGCCAGCAGTGCTTCCAGCGGGGGCTACGAGCAGTACTTC. This encodes CASSASSGGYEQYF.